Given below is one T cell receptor (beta chain) in context. The sample is drawn from a study of blood T cell repertoires in COVID-19. Study-wide background: Spain, Italy and the United States supplied samples that represented acute and convalescent COVID-19.

The repertoire was sequenced with immunoSEQ multiplex PCR; TCRdb's copy has only in-frame clones and lacks some. The sample carries a few hundred thousand clones, about 80% recorded once. The V and J ends lost 6 bases and 5 bases respectively, with 13 bases between them. The length of the CDR3 is 13 residues. The chain employs TRBV12-3 or TRBV12-4 and TRBJ2-5; a possible D gene is TRBD2 (7 bases). This sequence was found in a human donor with acute or convalescent COVID-19. The donor label of this sample is uncertain. Sequenced material: peripheral blood. In nucleotides, the CDR3 is TGTGCCAGCAGACCGGGGGGCGGGGAGACCCAGTACTTC. Translating gives CASRPGGGETQYF.